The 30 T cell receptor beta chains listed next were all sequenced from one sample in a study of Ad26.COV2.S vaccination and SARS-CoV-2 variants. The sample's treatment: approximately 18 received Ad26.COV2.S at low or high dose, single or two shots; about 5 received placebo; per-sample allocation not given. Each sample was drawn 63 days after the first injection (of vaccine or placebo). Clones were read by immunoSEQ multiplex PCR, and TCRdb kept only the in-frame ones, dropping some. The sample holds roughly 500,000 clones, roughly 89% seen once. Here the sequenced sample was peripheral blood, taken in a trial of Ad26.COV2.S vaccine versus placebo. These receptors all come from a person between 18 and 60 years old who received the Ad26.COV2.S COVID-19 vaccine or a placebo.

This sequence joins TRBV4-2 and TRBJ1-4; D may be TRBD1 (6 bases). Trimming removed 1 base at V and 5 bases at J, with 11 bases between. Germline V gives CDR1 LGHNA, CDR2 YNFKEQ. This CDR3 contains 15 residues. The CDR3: CASSQGTEGNEKLFF. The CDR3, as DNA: TGTGCCAGCAGCCAAGGGACAGAAGGGAATGAAAAACTGTTTTTT.

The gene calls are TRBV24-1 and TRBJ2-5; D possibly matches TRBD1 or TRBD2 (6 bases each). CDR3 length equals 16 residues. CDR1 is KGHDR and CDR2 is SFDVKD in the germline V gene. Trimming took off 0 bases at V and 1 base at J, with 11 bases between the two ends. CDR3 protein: CATSDLSEGVQETQYF. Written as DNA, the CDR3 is TGTGCCACCAGTGATTTGTCGGAGGGGGTCCAAGAGACCCAGTACTTC.

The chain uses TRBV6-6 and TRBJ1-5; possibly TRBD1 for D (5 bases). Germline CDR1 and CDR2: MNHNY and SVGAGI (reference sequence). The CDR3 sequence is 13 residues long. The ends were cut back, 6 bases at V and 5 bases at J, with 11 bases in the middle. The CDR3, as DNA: TGTGCCAGCAGCCCACAGGCGGATCAGCCCCAGCATTTT. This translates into CASSPQADQPQHF.

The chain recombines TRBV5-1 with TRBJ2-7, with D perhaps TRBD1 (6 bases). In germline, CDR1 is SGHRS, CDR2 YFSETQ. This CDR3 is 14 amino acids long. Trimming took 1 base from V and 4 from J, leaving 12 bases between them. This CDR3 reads CASSLYGGQYEQYF. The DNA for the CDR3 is TGCGCCAGCAGCTTGTATGGGGGCCAGTACGAGCAGTACTTC.

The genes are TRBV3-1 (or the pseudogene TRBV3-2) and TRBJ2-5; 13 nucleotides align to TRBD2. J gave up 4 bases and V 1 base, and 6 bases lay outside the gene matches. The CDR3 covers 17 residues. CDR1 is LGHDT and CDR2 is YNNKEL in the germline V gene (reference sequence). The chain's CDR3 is CASSQGTSGGAGETQYF. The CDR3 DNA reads TGTGCCAGCAGCCAAGGTACTAGCGGGGGGGCGGGAGAGACCCAGTACTTC.

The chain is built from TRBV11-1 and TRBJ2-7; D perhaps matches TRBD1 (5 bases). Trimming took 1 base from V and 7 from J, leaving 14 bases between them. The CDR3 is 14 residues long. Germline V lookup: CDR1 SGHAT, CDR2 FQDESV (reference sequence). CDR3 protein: CASSLGQTYGEQYF. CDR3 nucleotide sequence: TGTGCCAGCAGCTTAGGACAGACCTATGGGGAGCAGTACTTC.

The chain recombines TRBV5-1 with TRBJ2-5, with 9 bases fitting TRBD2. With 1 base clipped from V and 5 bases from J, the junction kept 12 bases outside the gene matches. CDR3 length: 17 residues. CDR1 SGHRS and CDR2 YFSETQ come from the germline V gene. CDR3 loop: CASSLLGLAGSRETQYF. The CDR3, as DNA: TGCGCCAGCAGCTTGTTGGGGCTAGCGGGGTCTCGGGAGACCCAGTACTTC.

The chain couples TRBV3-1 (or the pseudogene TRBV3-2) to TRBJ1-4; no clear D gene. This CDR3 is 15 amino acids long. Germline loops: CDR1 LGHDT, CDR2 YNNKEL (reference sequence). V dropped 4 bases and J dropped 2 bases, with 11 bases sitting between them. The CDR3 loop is CASSRQDKTNEKLFF. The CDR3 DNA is TGTGCCAGCAGCCGTCAAGATAAGACTAATGAAAAACTGTTTTTT.

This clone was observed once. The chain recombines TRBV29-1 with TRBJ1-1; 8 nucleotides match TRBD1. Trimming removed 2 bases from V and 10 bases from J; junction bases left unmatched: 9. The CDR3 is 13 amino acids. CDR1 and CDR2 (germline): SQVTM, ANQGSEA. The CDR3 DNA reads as TGCAGCGTTGAATTCAGACAGGGGATTGGAGCTTTCTTT. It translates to CSVEFRQGIGAFF. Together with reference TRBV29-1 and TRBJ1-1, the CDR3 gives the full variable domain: SAVISQKPSRDICQRGTSLTIQCQVDSQVTMMFWYRQQPGQSLTLIATANQGSEATYESGFVIDKFPISRPNLTFSTLTVSNMSPEDSSIYLCSVEFRQGIGAFFGQGTRLTVV.

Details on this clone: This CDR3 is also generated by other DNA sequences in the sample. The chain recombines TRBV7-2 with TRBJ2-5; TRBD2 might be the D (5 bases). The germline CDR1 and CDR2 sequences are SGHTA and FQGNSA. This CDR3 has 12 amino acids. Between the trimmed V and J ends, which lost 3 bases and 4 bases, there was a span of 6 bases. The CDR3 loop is CASSFGRETQYF. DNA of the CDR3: TGTGCCAGCAGCTTTGGGAGAGAGACCCAGTACTTC.

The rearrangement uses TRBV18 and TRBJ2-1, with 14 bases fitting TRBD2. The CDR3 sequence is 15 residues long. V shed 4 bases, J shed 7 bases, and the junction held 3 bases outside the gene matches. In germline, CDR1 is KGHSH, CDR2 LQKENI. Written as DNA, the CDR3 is TGTGCCAGCTCACGGACTAGCGGGAGGTATAATGAGCAGTTCTTC. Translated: CASSRTSGRYNEQFF. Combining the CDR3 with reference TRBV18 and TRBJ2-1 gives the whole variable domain NAGVMQNPRHLVRRRGQEARLRCSPMKGHSHVYWYRQLPEEGLKFMVYLQKENIIDESGMPKERFSAEFPKEGPSILRIQQVVRGDSAAYFCASSRTSGRYNEQFFGPGTRLTVL.

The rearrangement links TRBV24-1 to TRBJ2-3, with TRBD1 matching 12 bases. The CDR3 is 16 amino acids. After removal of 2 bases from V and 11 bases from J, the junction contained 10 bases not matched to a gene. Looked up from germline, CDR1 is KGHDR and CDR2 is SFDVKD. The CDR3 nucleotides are TGTGCCACCAGTGATTCTGGGACAGGGGGCTTTATTAGGCAGTATTTT. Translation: CATSDSGTGGFIRQYF.

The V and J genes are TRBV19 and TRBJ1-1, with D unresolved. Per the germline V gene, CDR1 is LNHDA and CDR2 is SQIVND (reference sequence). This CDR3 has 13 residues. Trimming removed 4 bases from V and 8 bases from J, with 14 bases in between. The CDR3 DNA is TGTGCCAGTAGTACAGCCTCAGGATCCGAAGCTTTCTTT. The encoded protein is CASSTASGSEAFF.

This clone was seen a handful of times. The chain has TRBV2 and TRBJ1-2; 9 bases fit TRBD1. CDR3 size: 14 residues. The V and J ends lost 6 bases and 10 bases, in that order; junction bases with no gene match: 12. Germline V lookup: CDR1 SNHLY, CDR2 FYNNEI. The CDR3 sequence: CASSVTGGMSIYTF. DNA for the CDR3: TGTGCCAGCAGCGTAACAGGGGGCATGTCGATCTACACCTTC.

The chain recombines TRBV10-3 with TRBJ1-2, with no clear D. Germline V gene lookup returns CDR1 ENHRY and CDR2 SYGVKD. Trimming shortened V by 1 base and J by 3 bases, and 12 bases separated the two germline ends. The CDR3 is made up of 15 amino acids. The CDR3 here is CAISELRNADYGYTF. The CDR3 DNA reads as TGTGCCATCAGTGAGTTGAGAAACGCGGACTATGGCTACACCTTC.

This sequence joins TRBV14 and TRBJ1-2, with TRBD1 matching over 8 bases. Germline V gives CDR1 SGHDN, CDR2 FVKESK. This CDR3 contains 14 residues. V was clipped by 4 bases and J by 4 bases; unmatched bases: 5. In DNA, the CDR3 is TGTGCCAGCAGCCGGGCAGGGGGCTCCTATGGCTACACCTTC. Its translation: CASSRAGGSYGYTF.

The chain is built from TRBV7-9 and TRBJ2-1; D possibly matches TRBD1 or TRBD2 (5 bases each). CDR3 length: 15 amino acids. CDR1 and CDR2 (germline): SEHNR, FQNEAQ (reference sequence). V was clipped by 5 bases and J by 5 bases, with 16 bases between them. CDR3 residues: CASSQGETSNNEQFF. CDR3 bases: TGTGCCAGCAGCCAAGGGGAGACTTCCAACAATGAGCAGTTCTTC.

The chain's CDR3 is CASSLWTSGRWGETQYF. The CDR3 DNA is TGCGCCAGCAGCTTATGGACTAGCGGGAGGTGGGGAGAGACCCAGTACTTC. The rearrangement uses TRBV5-1 and TRBJ2-5, with TRBD2 matching 14 bases. V shed 2 bases and J 4 bases; nucleotides not matched to a gene: 7. The germline CDR1 and CDR2 sequences are SGHRS and YFSETQ. The CDR3 contains 17 residues.

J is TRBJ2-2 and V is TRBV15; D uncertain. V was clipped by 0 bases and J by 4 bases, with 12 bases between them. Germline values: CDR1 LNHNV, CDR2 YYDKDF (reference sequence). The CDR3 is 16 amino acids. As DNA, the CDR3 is TGTGCCACCAGCAGAGATCCCTTAGAAGGCACCGGGGAGCTGTTTTTT. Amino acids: CATSRDPLEGTGELFF. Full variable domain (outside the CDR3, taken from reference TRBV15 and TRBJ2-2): DAMVIQNPRYQVTQFGKPVTLSCSQTLNHNVMYWYQQKSSQAPKLLFHYYDKDFNNEADTPDNFQSRRPNTSFCFLDIRSPGLGDTAMYLCATSRDPLEGTGELFFGEGSRLTVL.

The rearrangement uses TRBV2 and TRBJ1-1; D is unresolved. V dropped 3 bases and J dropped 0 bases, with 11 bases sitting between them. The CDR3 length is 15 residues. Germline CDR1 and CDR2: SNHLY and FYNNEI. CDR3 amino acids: CASSEDVGMNTEAFF. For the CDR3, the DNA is TGTGCCAGCAGTGAGGACGTGGGGATGAACACTGAAGCTTTCTTT.

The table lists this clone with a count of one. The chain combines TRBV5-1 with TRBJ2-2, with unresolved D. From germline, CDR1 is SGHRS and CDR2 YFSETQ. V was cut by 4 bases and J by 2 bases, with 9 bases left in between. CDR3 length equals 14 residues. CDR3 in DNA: TGCGCCAGCAGCCCCGTTTTTAACACCGGGGAGCTGTTTTTT. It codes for CASSPVFNTGELFF.

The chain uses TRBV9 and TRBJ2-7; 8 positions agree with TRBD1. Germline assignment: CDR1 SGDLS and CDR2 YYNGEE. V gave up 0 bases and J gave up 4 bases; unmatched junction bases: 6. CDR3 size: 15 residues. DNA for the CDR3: TGTGCCAGCAGCGTAGGGGGCAGGGGGCCGTACGAGCAGTACTTC. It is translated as CASSVGGRGPYEQYF.

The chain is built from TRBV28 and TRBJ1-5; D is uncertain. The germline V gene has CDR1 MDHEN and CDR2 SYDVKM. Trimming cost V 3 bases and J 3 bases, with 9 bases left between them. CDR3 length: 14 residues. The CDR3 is CASSFRTDNQPQHF. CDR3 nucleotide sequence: TGTGCCAGCAGTTTCCGGACGGACAATCAGCCCCAGCATTTT.

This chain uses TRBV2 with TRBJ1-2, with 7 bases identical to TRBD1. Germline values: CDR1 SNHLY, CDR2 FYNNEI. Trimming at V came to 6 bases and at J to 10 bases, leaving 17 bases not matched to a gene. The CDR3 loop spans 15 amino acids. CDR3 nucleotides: TGTGCCAGCAGCTTGGACCCCCGGGACAGTCGATTCTACACCTTC. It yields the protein CASSLDPRDSRFYTF. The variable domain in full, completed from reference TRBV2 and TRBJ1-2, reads EPEVTQTPSHQVTQMGQEVILRCVPISNHLYFYWYRQILGQKVEFLVSFYNNEISEKSEIFDDQFSVERPDGSNFTLKIRSTKLEDSAMYFCASSLDPRDSRFYTFGSGTRLTVV.

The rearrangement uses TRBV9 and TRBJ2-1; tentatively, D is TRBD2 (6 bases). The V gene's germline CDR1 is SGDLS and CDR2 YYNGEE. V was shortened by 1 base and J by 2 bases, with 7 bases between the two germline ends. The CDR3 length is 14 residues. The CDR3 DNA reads TGTGCCAGCAGCGTACGGACTACCTACAATGAGCAGTTCTTC. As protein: CASSVRTTYNEQFF.

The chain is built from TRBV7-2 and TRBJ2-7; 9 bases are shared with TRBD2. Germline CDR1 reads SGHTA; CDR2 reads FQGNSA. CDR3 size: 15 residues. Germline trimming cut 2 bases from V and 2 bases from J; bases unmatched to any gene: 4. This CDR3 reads CASSLMAGGPYEQYF. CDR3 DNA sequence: TGTGCCAGCAGCTTAATGGCGGGGGGGCCCTACGAGCAGTACTTC.

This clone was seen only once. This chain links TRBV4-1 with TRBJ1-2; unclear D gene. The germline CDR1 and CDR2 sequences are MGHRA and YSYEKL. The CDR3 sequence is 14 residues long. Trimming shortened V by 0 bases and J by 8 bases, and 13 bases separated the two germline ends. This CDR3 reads CASSQDPSRPGYTF. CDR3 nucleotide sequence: TGCGCCAGCAGCCAAGATCCAAGCAGGCCGGGCTACACCTTC.

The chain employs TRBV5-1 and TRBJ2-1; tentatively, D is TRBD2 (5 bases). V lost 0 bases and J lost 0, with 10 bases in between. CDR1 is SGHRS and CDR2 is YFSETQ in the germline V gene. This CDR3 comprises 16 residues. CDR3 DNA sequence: TGCGCCAGCAGCTTGGGAGCGGCAAGCTCCTACAATGAGCAGTTCTTC. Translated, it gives CASSLGAASSYNEQFF.

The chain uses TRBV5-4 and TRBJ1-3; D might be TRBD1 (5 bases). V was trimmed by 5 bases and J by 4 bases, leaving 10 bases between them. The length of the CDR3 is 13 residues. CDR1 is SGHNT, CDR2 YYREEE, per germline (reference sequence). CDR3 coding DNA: TGTGCCAGCAGGACACAGGACGGAAACACCATATATTTT. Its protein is CASRTQDGNTIYF.

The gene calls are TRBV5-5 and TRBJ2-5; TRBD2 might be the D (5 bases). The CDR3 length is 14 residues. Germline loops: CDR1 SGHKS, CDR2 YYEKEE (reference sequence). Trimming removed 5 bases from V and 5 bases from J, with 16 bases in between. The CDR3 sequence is CASSLGRRGETQYF. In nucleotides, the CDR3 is TGTGCCAGCAGTCTGGGGAGAAGAGGGGAGACCCAGTACTTC. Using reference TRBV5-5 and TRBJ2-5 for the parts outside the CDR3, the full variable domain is DAGVTQSPTHLIKTRGQQVTLRCSPISGHKSVSWYQQVLGQGPQFIFQYYEKEERGRGNFPDRFSARQFPNYSSELNVNALLLGDSALYLCASSLGRRGETQYFGPGTRLLVL.